The T cell receptor beta chain under discussion was sequenced for a study of cytomegalovirus exposure and HLA in healthy donors. The CDR3 covers 17 residues. V was clipped by 6 bases and J by 0 bases; unmatched bases: 9. CDR1 KGHSH and CDR2 LQKENI come from the germline V gene. Primers: 60 Vbeta forward and 13 Jbeta reverse. Clones were read by immunoSEQ multiplex PCR, and TCRdb kept only the in-frame ones, dropping some. In the table there are fewer than 150,000 clones, approximately 80% of which are singletons. Sequencing was performed on PBMCs. This TCR was recovered from a man aged 30 to 45 in good health and CMV-seronegative. The J gene is TRBJ2-7, the V gene TRBV18, with 12 bases fitting TRBD2. The CDR3, as DNA: TGTGCCAGCTCCCCCCTAGCGGGAGGGCAATCCTCCTACGAGCAGTACTTC. Encoded protein: CASSPLAGGQSSYEQYF.